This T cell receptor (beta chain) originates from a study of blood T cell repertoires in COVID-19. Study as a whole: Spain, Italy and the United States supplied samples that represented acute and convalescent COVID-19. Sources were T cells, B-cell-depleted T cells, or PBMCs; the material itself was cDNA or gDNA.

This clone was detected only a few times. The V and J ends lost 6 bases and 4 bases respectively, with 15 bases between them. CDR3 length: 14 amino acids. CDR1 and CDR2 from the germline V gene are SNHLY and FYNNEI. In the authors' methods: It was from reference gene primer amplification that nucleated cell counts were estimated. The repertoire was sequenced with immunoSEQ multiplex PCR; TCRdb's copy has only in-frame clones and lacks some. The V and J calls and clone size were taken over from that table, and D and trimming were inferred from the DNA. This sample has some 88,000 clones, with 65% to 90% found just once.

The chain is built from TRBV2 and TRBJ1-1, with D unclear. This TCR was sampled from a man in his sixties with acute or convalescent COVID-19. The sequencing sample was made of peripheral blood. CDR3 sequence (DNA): TGTGCCAGCAGGAACCTTCTTGGTAGCACTGAAGCTTTCTTT. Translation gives CASRNLLGSTEAFF.